This TCR beta chain is drawn from a study of cytomegalovirus exposure and HLA in healthy donors. 13 Jbeta primers and 60 Vbeta primers were used for the PCR. The table came from immunoSEQ multiplex PCR; TCRdb's copy has only in-frame clones and leaves some out. The table shows some 100,000 clones, with around three quarters occurring only once. The sequenced sample consisted of PBMCs. The clonotype comes from a man aged 35 to 55 in good health and CMV-seronegative.

In nucleotides, the CDR3 is TGTGCCAGCAGTACAGTGAACACTGAAGCTTTCTTT. Translating it yields CASSTVNTEAFF. The chain recombines TRBV6-6 with TRBJ1-1; D unresolved. V gave up 5 bases and J gave up 0 bases, with 4 bases separating them. This CDR3 contains 12 residues. Germline CDR1 is MNHNY and CDR2 is SVGAGI (reference sequence).